A few counts support the clone carrying this T cell receptor (beta chain). The sampling schedule covered blood at baseline, cycle 4 day 1, and cycle 7 day 1. V was pared by 4 bases and J by 5 bases, with 8 bases of the junction left unmatched. The CDR3 is 15 residues long. Germline V gene lookup returns CDR1 MNHEY and CDR2 SVGAGI. The entry originates in a study of OX40 agonist ivuxolimab in advanced cancers. Study details: Ivuxolimab is a fully human IgG2 antibody that activates OX40 (CD134). Patients received ivuxolimab, an intravenous treatment, every 2 weeks at 0.01 to 10 mg/kg. With a range of 23 to 79, age averaged approximately 55 years, and about 80% were male.

Data came from immunoSEQ multiplex PCR; TCRdb stores just in-frame clones and leaves some out. The sample has under 85,000 clones, 80% to 90% seen once; the top ten hold 2% to 2.5%. The chain is built from TRBV6-5 and TRBJ2-7; 10 positions match TRBD2. The source of this sequence is an adult with an advanced solid tumor such as melanoma, head and neck, liver or kidney cancer. This sample comprised CD4+ or CD8+ T cells sorted from blood, obtained in a trial of the OX40 agonist ivuxolimab. Here the CDR3 DNA reads TGTGCCAGCAGTTTCCTCACTAGCGGGAAAAACGAGCAGTACTTC. Protein: CASSFLTSGKNEQYF.